Below, 2 T cell receptor beta chains from the same sample are listed, as sequenced in a study of blood T cell repertoires in COVID-19. Sequenced by immunoSEQ multiplex PCR; TCRdb stores in-frame clones only, minus some. The sample has approximately 97,000 clones; approximately 86% are singletons. The sequencing input was peripheral blood. The receptors shown here come from a man aged 50 to 60 with active or convalescent COVID-19.

The chain carries TRBV4-3 and TRBJ2-7; the match to TRBD2 covers 9 bases. Germline values: CDR1 LGHNA, CDR2 YSLEER. V shed 1 base, J shed 2 bases, and the junction held 6 bases outside the gene matches. This CDR3 contains 16 residues. CDR3: CASSQVLAGTTYEQYF. In nucleotides, the CDR3 is TGCGCCAGCAGCCAAGTGCTAGCGGGGACCACCTACGAGCAGTACTTC.

V usage is TRBV7-2 and J usage is TRBJ1-2; D might be TRBD1 (5 bases). This CDR3 has 13 residues. Germline CDR1 reads SGHTA; CDR2 reads FQGNSA. The V gene lost 3 bases and the J gene lost 6 bases, with 11 bases spanning the gap. The CDR3 DNA follows: TGTGCCAGCAGCTTCGGGGGTGGAGATGGCTACACCTTC. The encoded protein is CASSFGGGDGYTF.